The clone carrying this TCR beta chain was seen a few times. Its antigen is undetermined. Looked up from germline, CDR1 is LGHNT and CDR2 is FRNRAP. V was trimmed by 6 bases and J by 10 bases, leaving 12 bases between them. The CDR3 spans 12 residues. This sample is part of a study of T cell responses to AZD1222 COVID-19 vaccine. Turning to the study itself: Timing groups of about 4 and about 12 weeks for second doses were pooled. Points from the study as a whole: As reported, nearly half of all spike-specific TCRs target variant regions that are unmutated. The CD4 TCRs associated with vaccination extended across spike and predominated at 160-218 and 743-854. It was only after the peak T cell response that any repertoires were sampled.

Measured with immunoSEQ multiplex PCR; TCRdb has only the in-frame clones, and not every one. The sample contains 140,000 to 150,000 clones, over 90% of which appear only once. This sequence originates from an adult in good health. Sequencing was performed on peripheral blood, taken on day 0 of AZD1222 vaccination. The chain is built from TRBV12-5 and TRBJ1-4; D is possibly TRBD1 (6 bases). This CDR3 is CASGQGEGKLFF. The CDR3 region has the DNA TGTGCTAGTGGACAGGGAGAGGGAAAACTGTTTTTT.